This TCR beta chain was retrieved from a study of T cell repertoires in cytomegalovirus infection. Background on the study: Selected CMV epitopes included recently identified HLA-C-restricted ones as well as well-studied HLA-B-restricted ones. Public signatures in TCR beta pointed to CMV infection and matching HLA type. Findings of the study overall: Predominance within the ex vivo response was attributable to HLA-C-restricted CMV-specific TCR beta clonotypes. Summed frequency of public TCR beta families distinguished CMV carriers with the relevant HLA.

Notes on this clonotype: Its antigen remains unknown.

Deletions cut 0 bases from V and 7 bases from J, with 15 bases between. Germline V gene lookup returns CDR1 DFQATT and CDR2 SNEGSKA (reference sequence). CDR3 length: 15 residues. Via MiXCR, TCRdb re-called the reads, giving one row per CDR3 protein. The top ten clones hold about 14% of a sample with about 900,000 distinct CDR3 sequences, around 31% of them seen once. The rearrangement links TRBV20-1 to TRBJ2-2; TRBD1 is a possible D gene (5 bases). This TCR derives from a human donor in good health (CMV status not recorded). Some clones in this sample may be carry-over from other donors' samples. The source was cultured CD8+ T cells from PBMCs, collected from culture after CMV antigen stimulation. The CDR3 is CSARDPRQIIGELFF. The CDR3 bases are TGCAGTGCTAGAGATCCCCGACAGATCATCGGGGAGCTGTTTTTT.